The 21 T cell receptor beta chains reported below all come from one sample, sequenced in a study of blood T cell repertoires in COVID-19 (TCRdb year 2020). Receptor libraries were prepared by the immunoSEQ multiplex PCR assay. In its TCRdb copy, this immuneACCESS table keeps in-frame sequences only and misses some clones. Where compared with another copy, unresolved V genes explain less than half of these, and the others have no known cause. The table for this sample lists about 440,000 clones; about 91% of them were counted only once. Clones ranked in the top ten supply roughly 13% of the sample. Source material: peripheral blood. These receptors were taken from a woman aged 50 to 60 with COVID-19, enrolled during active disease.

CDR3 protein: CASSLSGRGLYTEAFF. The CDR3, as DNA: TGCGCCAGCAGCTTGTCGGGCAGGGGGCTTTACACTGAAGCTTTCTTT. The chain uses TRBV5-1 and TRBJ1-1, with 8 bases that match TRBD1. CDR3 size: 16 residues. V trimming: 1 base; J trimming: 3 bases; junction bases outside the gene matches: 8. In germline, CDR1 is SGHRS, CDR2 YFSETQ.

On this clone itself: Its ends do not fully match the called genes, so a read error is possible. The chain uses TRBV30 and TRBJ1-2; D unresolved. The CDR3 totals 10 residues. Germline V gene data show CDR1 as GTSNPN and CDR2 as SVGIG (reference sequence). The CDR3 coding sequence is TGTGCCTGGAGTGGGAGGTTTGCCTGCTTC. This encodes CAWSGRFACF.

Notes on this clone: The same CDR3 can be traced to other DNA sequences in this sample. The chain is built from TRBV7-2 and TRBJ2-3; weak D call: TRBD2 (6 bases). The CDR3 covers 15 residues. The germline V and J ends were trimmed by 5 bases and 0 bases, with 12 bases remaining between them. CDR1 is SGHTA, CDR2 FQGNSA, per germline. DNA for the CDR3: TGTGCCAGCAGCCCGGACTACCTCAGCACAGATACGCAGTATTTT. Translation gives CASSPDYLSTDTQYF. The complete variable domain, with remaining parts taken from reference TRBV7-2 and TRBJ2-3, reads GAGVSQSPSNKVTEKGKDVELRCDPISGHTALYWYRQSLGQGLEFLIYFQGNSAPDKSGLPSDRFSAERTGGSVSTLTIQRTQQEDSAVYLCASSPDYLSTDTQYFGPGTRLTVL.

This chain links TRBV5-1 with TRBJ1-4; possible D gene TRBD1, 5 bases. CDR1 and CDR2 (germline): SGHRS, YFSETQ. The CDR3 spans 16 residues. With 4 bases removed from V and 6 bases from J, the gap between germline ends came to 19 bases. The chain's CDR3 is CASSPPSGAYDEKLFF. DNA for the CDR3: TGCGCCAGCAGCCCGCCCAGCGGGGCCTACGATGAAAAACTGTTTTTT.

The chain joins TRBV29-1 to TRBJ2-2, with 10 nucleotides matching TRBD2. J lost 2 bases, V lost 4 bases, and 1 base had no gene match. The CDR3 totals 14 residues. From germline, CDR1 is SQVTM and CDR2 ANQGSEA. The CDR3 loop reads CSVASGGNTGELFF. DNA for the CDR3: TGCAGCGTTGCTAGCGGGGGTAACACCGGGGAGCTGTTTTTT.

The V and J genes are TRBV19 and TRBJ2-5, with 9 bases aligning to TRBD2. Germline V gives CDR1 LNHDA, CDR2 SQIVND (reference sequence). The CDR3 is 17 amino acids. The V and J ends lost 5 bases and 5 bases, in that order; junction bases with no gene match: 15. This CDR3 reads CASSPPSSGGPRETQYF. CDR3 DNA sequence: TGTGCCAGTAGTCCCCCCTCGAGCGGGGGGCCGCGGGAGACCCAGTACTTC.

This sequence joins TRBV24-1 and TRBJ2-1; D may be TRBD1 (6 bases). Germline CDR1 and CDR2: KGHDR and SFDVKD. This CDR3 is 13 amino acids long. The V end was cut by 9 bases, the J end by 7 bases, with 15 bases between. CDR3 in DNA: TGTGCCACCGACGATTCAGGGGTTAATGAGCAGTTCTTC. Amino acids: CATDDSGVNEQFF.

This chain links TRBV20-1 with TRBJ1-1; 7 bases are a match to TRBD1. V gave up 5 bases and J gave up 7 bases; unmatched junction bases: 1. The CDR3 is 10 amino acids. Germline V gene data show CDR1 as DFQATT and CDR2 as SNEGSKA (reference sequence). The CDR3, as DNA: TGCAGTGCTTGGACAGGTGAAGCTTTCTTT. It translates to CSAWTGEAFF.

This clone was found once. This rearrangement joins TRBV3-1 (or the pseudogene TRBV3-2) to TRBJ2-1, with TRBD2 matching over 9 bases. Germline assignment: CDR1 LGHDT and CDR2 YNNKEL (reference sequence). V trimming: 0 bases; J trimming: 8 bases; junction bases outside the gene matches: 5. CDR3 length: 15 amino acids. This CDR3 reads CASSQDPGLAYEQFF. The CDR3 DNA reads as TGTGCCAGCAGCCAAGATCCGGGACTAGCCTATGAGCAGTTCTTC.

The table lists this clone with a few counts. The chain couples TRBV30 to TRBJ2-3; D unclear. The CDR3 spans 12 residues. Germline V gives CDR1 GTSNPN, CDR2 SVGIG (reference sequence). Trimming cost V 2 bases and J 6 bases, with 9 bases left between them. The DNA for the CDR3 is TGTGCCTGGAGTCCTGCGGTGGATACGCAGTATTTT. This gives the protein CAWSPAVDTQYF. Full variable domain (remainder filled in from reference TRBV30 and TRBJ2-3): SQTIHQWPATLVQPVGSPLSLECTVEGTSNPNLYWYRQAAGRGLQLLFYSVGIGQISSEVPQNLSASRPQDRQFILSSKKLLLSDSGFYLCAWSPAVDTQYFGPGTRLTVL.

This clone was observed many times. V usage is TRBV10-3 and J usage is TRBJ1-2; a possible D gene is TRBD1 (6 bases). The CDR3 is 14 residues long. CDR1 and CDR2 from the germline V gene are ENHRY and SYGVKD. Trimming took 4 bases from V and 4 from J, leaving 13 bases between them. The chain's CDR3 is CAISAGRGPYGYTF. In DNA form, the CDR3 reads TGTGCCATCAGTGCGGGCAGGGGTCCCTATGGCTACACCTTC.

The V call is TRBV6-2 or TRBV6-3, the J call TRBJ1-1; TRBD1 is a possible D gene (6 bases). V was cut by 5 bases and J by 3 bases, with 13 bases left in between. Germline V gene sequence: CDR1 MNHEY, CDR2 SVGEGT. The CDR3 covers 14 residues. The CDR3 DNA reads TGTGCCAGCAGTAACAGGGATTTGGACACTGAAGCTTTCTTT. It translates to CASSNRDLDTEAFF.

The chain employs TRBV19 and TRBJ2-3, with TRBD1 matching 11 bases. Per germline, CDR1 LNHDA and CDR2 SQIVND (reference sequence). The CDR3 runs 14 residues. Unmatched junction bases numbered 7, after V lost 10 bases and J lost 4 bases. The CDR3 region has the DNA TGTGCCACCCCGGGACAGGGGGGCCCAGATACGCAGTATTTT. Translation gives CATPGQGGPDTQYF.

The genes are TRBV18 and TRBJ1-2; a weak D match, TRBD1 (5 bases). V shed 3 bases and J shed 8 bases, with 16 bases lying between them. This CDR3 region has 14 residues. Germline CDR1 KGHSH, CDR2 LQKENI. Written as DNA, the CDR3 is TGTGCCAGCTCACCCTCCAACGGGGGTTACGGCTACACCTTC. Translation gives CASSPSNGGYGYTF.

This chain links TRBV30 with TRBJ2-3; TRBD2 matches at 15 bases. This CDR3 is 20 amino acids long. Germline loops: CDR1 GTSNPN, CDR2 SVGIG (reference sequence). With 0 bases clipped from V and 1 base from J, the junction kept 11 bases outside the gene matches. The CDR3 region has the DNA TGTGCCTGGAGTGTACAAAGGACTAGCGGGGGGGCGAGAGGCACAGATACGCAGTATTTT. Its protein is CAWSVQRTSGGARGTDTQYF.

This clone appeared a few times. The genes are TRBV5-1 and TRBJ1-1; a weak D match, TRBD1 (5 bases). The CDR3 is 15 residues long. Per germline, CDR1 SGHRS and CDR2 YFSETQ. Deletions cut 0 bases from V and 7 bases from J, with 16 bases between. CDR3 protein: CASSLEVGQGNEAFF. CDR3 in DNA: TGCGCCAGCAGCTTGGAAGTAGGGCAGGGTAATGAAGCTTTCTTT.

The chain has TRBV6-5 and TRBJ1-2, with TRBD1 matching over 10 bases. Germline CDR1 is MNHEY and CDR2 is SVGAGI. Trimming took 6 bases from V and 6 from J; bases not matched to a gene: 4. This CDR3 has 13 amino acids. In DNA, the CDR3 is TGTGCCAGCAGGGCCGGGACAGGGGATGGCTACACCTTC. Its protein is CASRAGTGDGYTF.

The chain has TRBV24-1 and TRBJ1-6; D unclear. CDR1 is KGHDR and CDR2 is SFDVKD in the germline V gene. CDR3 size: 15 residues. V lost 5 bases and J 5 bases, leaving 12 bases between the germline ends. The CDR3 loop reads CATSGPGRDNSPLHF. The CDR3 DNA follows: TGTGCCACCAGTGGCCCGGGAAGGGATAATTCACCCCTCCACTTT.

This clone was seen once. This rearrangement joins TRBV3-1 (or the pseudogene TRBV3-2) to TRBJ1-1; 7 nucleotides line up with TRBD1. The CDR3 runs 15 residues. From germline, CDR1 is LGHDT and CDR2 YNNKEL (reference sequence). The trim removed 4 bases at V and 11 bases at J, leaving 16 bases unmatched. The CDR3 here is CASSRDRAGVKRAFF. CDR3 coding DNA: TGTGCCAGCAGCCGAGACAGGGCGGGAGTAAAGCGTGCTTTCTTT.

A single count supports this clone. V is TRBV6-5 and J is TRBJ2-7, with TRBD1 identical over 9 bases. With 4 bases clipped from V and 2 bases from J, the junction kept 3 bases outside the gene matches. Germline CDR1 MNHEY, CDR2 SVGAGI. The CDR3 totals 14 residues. The CDR3 protein is CASSSGTGPYEQYF. The CDR3 coding sequence is TGTGCCAGCAGTTCCGGGACAGGGCCCTACGAGCAGTACTTC.

This chain joins TRBV5-1 and TRBJ1-2; D perhaps matches TRBD1 (6 bases). The CDR3 length is 15 residues. Germline lookup yields CDR1 SGHRS and CDR2 YFSETQ. The V gene lost 2 bases and the J gene lost 2 bases, with 13 bases spanning the gap. CDR3 sequence reads: CASSFSGDTNYGYTF. The CDR3 DNA follows: TGCGCCAGCAGCTTCTCAGGGGACACCAACTATGGCTACACCTTC.